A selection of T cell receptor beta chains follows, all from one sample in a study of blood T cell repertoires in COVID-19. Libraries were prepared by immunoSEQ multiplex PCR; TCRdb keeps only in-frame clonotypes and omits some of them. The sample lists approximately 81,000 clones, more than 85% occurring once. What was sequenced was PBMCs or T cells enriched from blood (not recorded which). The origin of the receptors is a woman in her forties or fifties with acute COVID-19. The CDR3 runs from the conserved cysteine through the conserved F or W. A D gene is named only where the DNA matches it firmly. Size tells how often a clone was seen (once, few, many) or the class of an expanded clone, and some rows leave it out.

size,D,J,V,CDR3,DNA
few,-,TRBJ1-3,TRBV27,CASSWAPGNTIYF,TGTGCCAGCAGTTGGGCTCCTGGAAACACCATATATTTT
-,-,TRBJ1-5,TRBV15,CATSRDGGDSNQPQHF,TGTGCCACCAGCAGAGATGGGGGGGATAGCAATCAGCCCCAGCATTTT
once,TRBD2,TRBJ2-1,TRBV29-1,CSVDFRGLAGSGSYNEQFF,TGCAGCGTTGACTTCCGCGGGCTAGCGGGTTCAGGTAGCTACAATGAGCAGTTCTTC
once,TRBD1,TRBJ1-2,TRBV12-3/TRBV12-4,CASSRTGGYGYTF,TGTGCCAGCAGCCGGACAGGGGGCTATGGCTACACCTTC
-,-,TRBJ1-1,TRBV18,CASSPASQLMNTEAFF,TGTGCCAGCTCACCTGCTTCACAGCTTATGAACACTGAAGCTTTCTTT
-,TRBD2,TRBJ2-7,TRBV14,CASSRGTSGRLRGRDEQYF,TGTGCCAGCAGCCGCGGGACTAGCGGGAGATTAAGGGGCCGTGACGAGCAGTACTTC
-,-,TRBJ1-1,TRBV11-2,CASSLYGEDTEAFF,TGTGCCAGCAGCTTATACGGGGAGGACACTGAAGCTTTCTTT
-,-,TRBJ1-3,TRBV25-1,CASTGSGNTIYF,TGTGCCAGCACAGGCTCTGGAAACACCATATATTTT
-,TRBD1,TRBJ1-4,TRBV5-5,CASSSQYGTEGGEKLFF,TGTGCCAGCAGCTCGCAATATGGGACAGAGGGTGGAGAAAAACTGTTTTTT
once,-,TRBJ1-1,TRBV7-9,CASSLMVSGRTEAFF,TGTGCCAGCAGCTTAATGGTGTCAGGGAGGACTGAAGCTTTCTTT